One sample yielded the 4 T cell receptor beta chains listed below, sequenced in a study of blood T cell repertoires in COVID-19. Only in-frame clones appear in the TCRdb table, and some are missing; sequencing was by immunoSEQ multiplex PCR. The data hold some 110,000 clones, with 75% to 90% observed a single time. Material for sequencing was peripheral blood. The receptor set was obtained from a human donor in a cohort sampled during active COVID-19.

The chain employs TRBV24-1 and TRBJ1-6, with D uncertain. CDR1 KGHDR and CDR2 SFDVKD come from the germline V gene. V gave up 9 bases and J gave up 5 bases, with 10 bases separating them. The CDR3 sequence is 13 residues long. CDR3 DNA sequence: TGTGCCACCCGCCGGGTACATAATTCACCCCTCCACTTT. Protein sequence: CATRRVHNSPLHF.

The rearrangement uses TRBV11-3 and TRBJ2-1, with TRBD2 matching over 14 bases. Unmatched junction bases numbered 6, after V lost 4 bases and J lost 4 bases. CDR1 and CDR2 from the germline V gene are SGHNT and YENEEA. There are 17 residues in the CDR3. The CDR3 loop reads CASSSGTSGRAYNEQFF. In nucleotides, the CDR3 is TGTGCCAGCAGCTCTGGGACTAGCGGGAGAGCGTACAATGAGCAGTTCTTC.

The CDR3 DNA is TGTGCCAGCAGCAAAGTCCCGGGACAGAGAGGAGAAGACTCCTACGAGCAGTACTTC. Protein sequence: CASSKVPGQRGEDSYEQYF. The chain joins TRBV21-1 to TRBJ2-7; the table assigns TRBD1, which was not confirmed against the DNA. TRBV21-1 is a listed pseudogene. CDR3 length: 19 amino acids.

The chain uses TRBV6-5 and TRBJ2-5; 9 bases match TRBD1. Unmatched junction bases numbered 12, after V lost 7 bases and J lost 9 bases. Germline values: CDR1 MNHEY, CDR2 SVGAGI. The CDR3 totals 14 residues. CDR3: CASTQAGTGRAQYF. DNA of the CDR3: TGTGCCAGCACGCAGGCCGGGACAGGGAGGGCCCAGTACTTC.